This T cell receptor beta chain was captured in a study of cytomegalovirus exposure and HLA in healthy donors. Study results and limitations: The authors judged a highly shared variant cluster likely a sequencing artifact. Analysis was carried out at a later point, and it linked a missense DCLRE1C variant to TCR beta V- and J-gene trimming.

Points on this clone: What it binds is unknown.

Vbeta (60) and Jbeta (13) primers were used in the PCR. TCRdb's copy holds only in-frame clones and misses some; the assay was immunoSEQ multiplex PCR. Found here are about 130,000 clones, around 78% of them singletons; the top ten hold approximately 1.5%. This CDR3 has 15 amino acids. Germline V gene sequence: CDR1 SGHAT, CDR2 FQNNGV. V lost 1 base to trimming and J lost 2 bases, with 8 bases between them. This chain uses TRBV11-2 with TRBJ2-2; D may be TRBD2 (5 bases). Sequencing input: PBMCs. The TCR originated in a man in his forties in good health and CMV-seronegative. The CDR3 sequence: CASSLGGLNTGELFF. CDR3 nucleotide sequence: TGTGCCAGCAGCTTAGGCGGGCTAAACACCGGGGAGCTGTTTTTT.